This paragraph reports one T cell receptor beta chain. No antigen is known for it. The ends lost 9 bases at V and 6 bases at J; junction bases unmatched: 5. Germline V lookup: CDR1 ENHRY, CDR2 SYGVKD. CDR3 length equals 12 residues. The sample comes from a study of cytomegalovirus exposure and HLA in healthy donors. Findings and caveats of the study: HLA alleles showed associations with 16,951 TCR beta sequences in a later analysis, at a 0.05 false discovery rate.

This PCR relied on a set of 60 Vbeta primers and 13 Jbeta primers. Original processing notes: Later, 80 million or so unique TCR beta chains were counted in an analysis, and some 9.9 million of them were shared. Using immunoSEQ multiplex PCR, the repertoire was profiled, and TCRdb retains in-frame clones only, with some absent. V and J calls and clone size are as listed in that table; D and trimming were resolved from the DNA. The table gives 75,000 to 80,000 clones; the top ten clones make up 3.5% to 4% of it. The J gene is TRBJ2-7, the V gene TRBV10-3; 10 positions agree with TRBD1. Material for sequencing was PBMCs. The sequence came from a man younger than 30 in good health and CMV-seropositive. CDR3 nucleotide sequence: TGTGCCATGAAGGGACAGGGGAGCGAGCAGTACTTC. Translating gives CAMKGQGSEQYF.